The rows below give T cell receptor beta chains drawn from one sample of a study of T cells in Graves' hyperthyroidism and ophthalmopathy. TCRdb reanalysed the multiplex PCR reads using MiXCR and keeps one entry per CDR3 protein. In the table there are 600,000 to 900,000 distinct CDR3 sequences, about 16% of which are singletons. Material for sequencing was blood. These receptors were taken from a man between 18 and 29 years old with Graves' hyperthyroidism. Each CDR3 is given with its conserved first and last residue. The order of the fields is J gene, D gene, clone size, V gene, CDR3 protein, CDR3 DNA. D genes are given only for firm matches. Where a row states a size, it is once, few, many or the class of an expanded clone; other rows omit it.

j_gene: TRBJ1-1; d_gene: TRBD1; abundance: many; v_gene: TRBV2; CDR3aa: CASSRSGTANTEAFF; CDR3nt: TGTGCCAGCAGTAGATCCGGGACAGCTAACACTGAAGCTTTCTTT
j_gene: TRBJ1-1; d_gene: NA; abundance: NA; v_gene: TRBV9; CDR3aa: CASSVEPENTEAFF; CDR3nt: TGTGCCAGCAGCGTAGAACCGGAGAACACTGAAGCTTTCTTT
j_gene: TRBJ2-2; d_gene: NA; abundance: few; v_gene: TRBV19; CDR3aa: CASSPRWEAANTGELFF; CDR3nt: TGTGCCAGTAGTCCCCGGTGGGAGGCAGCGAACACCGGGGAGCTGTTTTTT
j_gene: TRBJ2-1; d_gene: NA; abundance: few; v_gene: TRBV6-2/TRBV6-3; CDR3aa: CASSYVGAHNEQFF; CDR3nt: TGTGCCAGCAGTTACGTGGGTGCACACAATGAGCAGTTCTTC
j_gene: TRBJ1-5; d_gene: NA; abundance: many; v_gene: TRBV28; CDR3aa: CASSHDQPQHF; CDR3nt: TGTGCCAGCAGCCATGATCAGCCCCAGCATTTT
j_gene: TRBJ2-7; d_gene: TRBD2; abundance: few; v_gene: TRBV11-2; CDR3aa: CASSLDPSGKDPVPYEQYF; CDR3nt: TGTGCCAGCAGCTTAGACCCTAGCGGGAAGGACCCCGTGCCCTACGAGCAGTACTTC
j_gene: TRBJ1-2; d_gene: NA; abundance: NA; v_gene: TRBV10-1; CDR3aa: CASAPGLSYGYTF; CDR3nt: TGCGCCAGCGCCCCTGGACTGAGCTATGGCTACACCTTC
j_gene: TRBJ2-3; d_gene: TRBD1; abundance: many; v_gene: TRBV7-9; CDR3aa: CASSGRQGRTDTQYF; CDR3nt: TGTGCCAGCAGCGGCAGACAGGGGAGGACAGATACGCAGTATTTT
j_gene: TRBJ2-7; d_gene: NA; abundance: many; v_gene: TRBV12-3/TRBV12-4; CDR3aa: CASSLVQGPYEQYF; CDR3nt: TGTGCCAGCAGTTTAGTCCAGGGTCCCTACGAGCAGTACTTC
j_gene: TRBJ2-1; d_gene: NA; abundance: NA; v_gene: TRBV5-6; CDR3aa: CASSFGGQYNEQFF; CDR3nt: TGTGCCAGCAGCTTTGGAGGGCAGTACAATGAGCAGTTCTTC
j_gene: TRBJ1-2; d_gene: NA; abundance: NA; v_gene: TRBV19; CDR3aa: CASTGRWGYGYTF; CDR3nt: TGTGCCAGTACGGGCAGATGGGGCTATGGCTACACCTTC
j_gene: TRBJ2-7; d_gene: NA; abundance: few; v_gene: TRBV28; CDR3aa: CASHARRRHEQYF; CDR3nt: TGTGCCAGCCACGCTCGGAGAAGACACGAGCAGTACTTC
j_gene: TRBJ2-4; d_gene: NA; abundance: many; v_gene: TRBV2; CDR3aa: CASSGSGAFGKNIQYF; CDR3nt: TGTGCCAGCAGTGGGAGTGGAGCGTTTGGCAAAAACATTCAGTACTTC
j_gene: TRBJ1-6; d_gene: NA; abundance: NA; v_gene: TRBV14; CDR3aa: CASSQGPIYNSPLHF; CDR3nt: TGTGCCAGCAGCCAGGGACCGATTTATAATTCACCCCTCCACTTT
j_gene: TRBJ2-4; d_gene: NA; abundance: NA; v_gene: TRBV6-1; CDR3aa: CASTQGLLAKNIQYF; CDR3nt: TGTGCCAGCACCCAGGGACTCCTAGCCAAAAACATTCAGTACTTC
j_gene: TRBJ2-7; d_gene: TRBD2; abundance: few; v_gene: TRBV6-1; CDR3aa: CATAEREIWYEQYF; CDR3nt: TGTGCCACCGCGGAGCGGGAGATCTGGTACGAGCAGTACTTC
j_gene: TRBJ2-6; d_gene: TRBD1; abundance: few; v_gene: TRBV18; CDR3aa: CASSPLQGAKAGANVLTF; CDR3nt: TGTGCCAGCTCACCACTTCAGGGGGCCAAGGCTGGGGCCAACGTCCTGACTTTC
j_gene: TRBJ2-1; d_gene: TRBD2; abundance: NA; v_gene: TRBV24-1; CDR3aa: CATSDLSLAGDEQFF; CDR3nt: TGTGCCACCAGTGATTTGAGCCTAGCGGGAGATGAGCAGTTCTTC
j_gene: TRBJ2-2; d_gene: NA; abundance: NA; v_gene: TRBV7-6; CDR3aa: CASSYTRMNTGELFF; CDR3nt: TGTGCCAGCAGCTATACACGGATGAACACCGGGGAGCTGTTTTTT
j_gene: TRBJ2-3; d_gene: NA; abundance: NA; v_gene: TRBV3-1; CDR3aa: CASRPGDRGNTQYF; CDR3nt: TGTGCCAGCAGACCGGGGGACCGGGGAAATACGCAGTATTTT
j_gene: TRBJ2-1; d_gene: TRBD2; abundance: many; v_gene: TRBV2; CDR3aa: CASRSRRGSFNEQFF; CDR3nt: TGTGCCAGCAGGAGCCGGCGCGGGAGTTTCAATGAGCAGTTCTTC
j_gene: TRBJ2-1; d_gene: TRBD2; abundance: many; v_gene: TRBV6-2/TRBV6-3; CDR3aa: CASSSREREASYNEQFF; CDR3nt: TGTGCCAGCAGTTCCAGGGAGCGGGAGGCTTCCTACAATGAGCAGTTCTTC
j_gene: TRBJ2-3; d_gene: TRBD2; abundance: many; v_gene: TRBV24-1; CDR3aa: CATSDPTSGRGTDTQYF; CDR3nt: TGTGCCACCAGTGATCCGACTAGCGGGAGGGGGACAGATACGCAGTATTTT
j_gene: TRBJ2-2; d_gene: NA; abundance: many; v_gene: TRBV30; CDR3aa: CAWSTGAGVLLGELFF; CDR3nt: TGTGCCTGGAGCACCGGGGCAGGGGTTCTTTTAGGGGAGCTGTTTTTT
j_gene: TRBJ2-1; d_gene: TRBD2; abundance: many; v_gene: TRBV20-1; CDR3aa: CSAPKGTSGYNEQFF; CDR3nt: TGCAGTGCCCCCAAAGGCACTAGCGGCTACAATGAGCAGTTCTTC
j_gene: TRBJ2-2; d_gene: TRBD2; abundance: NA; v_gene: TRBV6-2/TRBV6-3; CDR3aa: CASSYARPGLANTGELFF; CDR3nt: TGTGCCAGCAGTTACGCCCGGCCGGGACTAGCGAACACCGGGGAGCTGTTTTTT
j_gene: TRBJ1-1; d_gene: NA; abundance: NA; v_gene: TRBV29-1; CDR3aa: CSARRDTQGPEAFF; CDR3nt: TGCAGCGCTAGGCGGGACACCCAAGGACCTGAAGCTTTCTTT
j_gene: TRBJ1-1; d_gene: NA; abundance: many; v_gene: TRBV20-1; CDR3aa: CSARDRVVTEAFF; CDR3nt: TGCAGTGCTAGGGATCGGGTGGTCACTGAAGCTTTCTTT
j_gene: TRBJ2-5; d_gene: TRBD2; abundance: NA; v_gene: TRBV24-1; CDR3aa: CATSGASGRGETQYF; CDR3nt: TGTGCCACCAGTGGGGCTAGCGGGAGAGGGGAGACCCAGTACTTC
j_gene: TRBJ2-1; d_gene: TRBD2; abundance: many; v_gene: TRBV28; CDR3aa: CASSLPTSGDNEQFF; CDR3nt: TGTGCCAGCAGTTTACCGACTAGCGGAGACAATGAGCAGTTCTTC
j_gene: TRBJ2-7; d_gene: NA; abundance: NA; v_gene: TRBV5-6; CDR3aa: CASSLRQFYEQYF; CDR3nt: TGTGCCAGCAGCTTGCGTCAGTTCTACGAGCAGTACTTC
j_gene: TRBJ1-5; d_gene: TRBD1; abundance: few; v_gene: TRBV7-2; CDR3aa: CASSSPGGQGRLWPQHF; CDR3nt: TGTGCCAGCAGCTCGCCGGGGGGACAGGGGCGCCTTTGGCCCCAGCATTTT
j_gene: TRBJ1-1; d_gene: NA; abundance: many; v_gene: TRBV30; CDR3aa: CAWSATSETRAFF; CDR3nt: TGTGCCTGGAGTGCTACATCCGAGACTCGAGCTTTCTTT
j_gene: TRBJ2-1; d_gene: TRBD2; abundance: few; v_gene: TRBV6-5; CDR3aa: CASSYPGLAEGNEQFF; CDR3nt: TGTGCCAGCAGTTACCCGGGACTAGCGGAGGGCAATGAGCAGTTCTTC
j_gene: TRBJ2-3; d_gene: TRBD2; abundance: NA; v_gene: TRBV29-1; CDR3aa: CSVGLAGGYTDTQYF; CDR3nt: TGCAGCGTTGGACTAGCGGGAGGTTACACAGATACGCAGTATTTT
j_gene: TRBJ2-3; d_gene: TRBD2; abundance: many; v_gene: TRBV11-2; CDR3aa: CASSLGGLAGPGNTQYF; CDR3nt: TGTGCCAGCAGCTTAGGGGGACTAGCGGGCCCAGGAAATACGCAGTATTTT
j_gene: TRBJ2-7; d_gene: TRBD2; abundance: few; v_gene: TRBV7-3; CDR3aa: CASSLTKPGLVSPPCYEQYF; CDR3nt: TGTGCCAGCAGCTTAACCAAACCGGGACTAGTCTCCCCACCCTGCTACGAGCAGTACTTC
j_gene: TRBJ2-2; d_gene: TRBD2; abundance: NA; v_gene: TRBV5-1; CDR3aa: CASSLSLAGGGELFF; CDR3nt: TGCGCCAGCAGCTTGTCGCTAGCGGGAGGCGGGGAGCTGTTTTTT
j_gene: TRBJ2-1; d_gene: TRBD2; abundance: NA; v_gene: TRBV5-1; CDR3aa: CASSLDVLAENYNEQFF; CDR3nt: TGCGCCAGCAGCTTGGATGTACTAGCGGAGAACTACAATGAGCAGTTCTTC
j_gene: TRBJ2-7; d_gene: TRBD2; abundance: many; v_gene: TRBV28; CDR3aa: CASSFLAGLYEQYF; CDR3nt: TGTGCCAGCAGTTTTCTAGCGGGACTCTACGAGCAGTACTTC
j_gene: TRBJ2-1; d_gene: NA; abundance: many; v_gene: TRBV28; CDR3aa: CASSSPWTGSSYNEQFF; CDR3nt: TGTGCCAGCAGTTCCCCCTGGACGGGCAGCTCCTACAATGAGCAGTTCTTC
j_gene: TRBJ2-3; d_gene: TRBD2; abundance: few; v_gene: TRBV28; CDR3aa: CASSRGGDGDTQYF; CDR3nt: TGTGCCAGCAGTCGGGGGGGGGACGGCGATACGCAGTATTTT
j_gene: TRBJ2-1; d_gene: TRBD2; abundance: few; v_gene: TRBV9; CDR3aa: CASSVDLAGSYNEQFF; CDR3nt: TGTGCCAGCAGCGTCGACTTAGCGGGATCCTACAATGAGCAGTTCTTC
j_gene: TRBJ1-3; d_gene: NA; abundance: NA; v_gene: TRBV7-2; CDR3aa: CASSPDWGSGNTIYF; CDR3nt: TGTGCCAGCAGCCCCGACTGGGGGTCCGGAAACACCATATATTTT
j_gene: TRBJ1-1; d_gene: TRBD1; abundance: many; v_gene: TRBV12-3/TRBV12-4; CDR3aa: CASSPTGAMNTEAFF; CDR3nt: TGTGCCAGCAGCCCGACAGGGGCGATGAACACTGAAGCTTTCTTT
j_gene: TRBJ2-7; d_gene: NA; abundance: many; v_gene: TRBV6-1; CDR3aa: CASSEAWGLSSYEQYF; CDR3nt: TGTGCCAGCAGTGAAGCATGGGGATTGAGCTCCTACGAGCAGTACTTC
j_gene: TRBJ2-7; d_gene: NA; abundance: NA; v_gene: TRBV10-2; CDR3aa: CASSESGFFEQYF; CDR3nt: TGCGCCAGCAGTGAGTCGGGATTTTTCGAGCAGTACTTC
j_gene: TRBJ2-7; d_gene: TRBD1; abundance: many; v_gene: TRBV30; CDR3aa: CASTGTDDYEQYF; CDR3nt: TGTGCCTCCACCGGGACAGACGACTACGAGCAGTACTTC
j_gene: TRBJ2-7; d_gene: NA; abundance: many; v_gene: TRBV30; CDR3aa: CAWSEGAYEQYF; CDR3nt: TGTGCCTGGAGTGAGGGGGCCTACGAGCAGTACTTC
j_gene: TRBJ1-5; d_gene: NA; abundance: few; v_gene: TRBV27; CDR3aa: CASSLSAGVNQPQHF; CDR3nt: TGTGCCAGCAGTTTATCTGCAGGGGTCAATCAGCCCCAGCATTTT
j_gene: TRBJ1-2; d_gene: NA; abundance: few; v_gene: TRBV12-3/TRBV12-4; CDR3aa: CASSLLRQDYGYTF; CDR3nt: TGTGCCAGCAGTTTATTGCGCCAGGACTATGGCTACACCTTC
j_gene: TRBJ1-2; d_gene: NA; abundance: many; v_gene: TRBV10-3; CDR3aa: CAITERGGSQGYTF; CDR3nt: TGTGCCATCACCGAGAGGGGGGGCAGTCAGGGCTACACCTTC
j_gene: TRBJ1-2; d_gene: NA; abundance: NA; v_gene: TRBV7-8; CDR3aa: CASSSYNPRDGYTF; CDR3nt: TGTGCCAGCAGCTCCTACAACCCCAGGGATGGCTACACCTTC